Below are 32 T cell receptor beta chains sequenced from a single sample in a study of cytomegalovirus exposure and HLA in healthy donors. Libraries were prepared by immunoSEQ multiplex PCR; TCRdb keeps only in-frame clonotypes and omits some of them. The sample carries roughly 300,000 clones, 87% recorded once. The material sequenced was PBMCs. Every receptor here comes from a woman aged 25 to 39 in good health and CMV-seropositive.

The chain joins TRBV7-9 to TRBJ2-7; 7 nucleotides agree with TRBD2. V lost 0 bases to trimming and J lost 6 bases; unmatched junction nucleotides: 5. CDR3 length equals 14 residues. In germline, CDR1 is SEHNR, CDR2 FQNEAQ (reference sequence). The CDR3: CASSLALGGREQYF. The CDR3 nucleotides read TGTGCCAGCAGCTTAGCTCTGGGAGGGCGCGAGCAGTACTTC.

This chain links TRBV29-1 with TRBJ2-3, with 13 bases identical to TRBD2. Per the germline V gene, CDR1 is SQVTM and CDR2 is ANQGSEA. This CDR3 region has 15 residues. V trimming: 7 bases; J trimming: 2 bases; junction bases outside the gene matches: 6. CDR3 coding DNA: TGCAGCGCCGACGGGACTAGCGGGGACACAGATACGCAGTATTTT. Protein: CSADGTSGDTDTQYF.

This chain joins TRBV28 and TRBJ2-7; possibly TRBD1 or TRBD2 for D (5 bases each). The CDR3 runs to 20 residues. CDR1 is MDHEN and CDR2 is SYDVKM in the germline V gene. V was trimmed by 5 bases and J by 5 bases, leaving 34 bases between them. Here the CDR3 reads CASSRSPFTSGTDESDEQYF. The CDR3 nucleotides read TGTGCCAGCAGTCGTTCCCCGTTCACCTCCGGGACGGACGAATCCGACGAGCAGTACTTC.

This sequence joins TRBV4-3 and TRBJ2-1; D perhaps matches TRBD2 (5 bases). Germline CDR1 LGHNA, CDR2 YSLEER. The V gene lost 1 base and the J gene lost 5 bases, with 12 bases spanning the gap. This CDR3 is built from 15 residues. The CDR3: CASSQGTSMNNEQFF. The CDR3 coding sequence is TGCGCCAGCAGCCAAGGAACTAGTATGAACAATGAGCAGTTCTTC.

The chain recombines TRBV30 with TRBJ1-3; D gene ambiguous. V lost 0 bases to trimming and J lost 0 bases, with 9 bases between them. This CDR3 has 15 residues. Germline loops: CDR1 GTSNPN, CDR2 SVGIG (reference sequence). The CDR3 sequence: CAWSVRRYSGNTIYF. The CDR3 DNA sequence: TGTGCCTGGAGTGTACGGAGGTACTCTGGAAACACCATATATTTT.

This clone was counted once. The chain joins TRBV15 to TRBJ2-2, with D perhaps TRBD2 (6 bases). The CDR3 has 16 residues. Deletions cut 1 base from V and 4 bases from J, with 13 bases between. Per the germline V gene, CDR1 is LNHNV and CDR2 is YYDKDF (reference sequence). This CDR3 reads CATSRGRGGVTGELFF. The CDR3 coding sequence is TGTGCCACCAGCAGAGGGCGGGGCGGGGTCACCGGGGAGCTGTTTTTT.

This clone was seen just once. The CDR3 DNA reads as TGTGCCAGCAGCGGACCGGGACAGCGAAACACCGGGGAGCTGTTTTTT. Amino acids: CASSGPGQRNTGELFF. The V call is TRBV9, the J call TRBJ2-2; TRBD1 matches at 7 bases. Trimming cost V 3 bases and J 2 bases; bases outside gene matches: 7. The length of the CDR3 is 16 residues. The germline CDR1 and CDR2 sequences are SGDLS and YYNGEE.

The chain has TRBV6-5 and TRBJ1-5, with 7 nucleotides matching TRBD1. This CDR3 contains 13 residues. V trimming: 5 bases; J trimming: 6 bases; junction bases outside the gene matches: 4. Germline loops: CDR1 MNHEY, CDR2 SVGAGI. The CDR3 is CASSIQGRQPQHF. The CDR3 DNA follows: TGTGCCAGCAGTATACAGGGGCGTCAGCCCCAGCATTTT.

This clone occurred a few times. The V call is TRBV15, the J call TRBJ2-3; D is unclear. The length of the CDR3 is 17 residues. Germline CDR1 and CDR2: LNHNV and YYDKDF (reference sequence). Trimming took 0 bases from V and 0 from J, leaving 13 bases between them. Here the CDR3 reads CATSRDPAGRSTDTQYF. CDR3 in DNA: TGTGCCACCAGCAGAGATCCCGCCGGACGTAGCACAGATACGCAGTATTTT.

The chain carries TRBV14 and TRBJ1-5; 7 nucleotides align to TRBD1. V gave up 3 bases and J gave up 2 bases; unmatched junction bases: 1. This CDR3 is built from 14 residues. CDR1 is SGHDN and CDR2 is FVKESK in the germline V gene. The CDR3: CASSHGTGNQPQHF. The CDR3 DNA is TGTGCCAGCAGCCATGGGACAGGCAATCAGCCCCAGCATTTT.

V and J are TRBV4-3 and TRBJ1-6, with 7 bases identical to TRBD1. Per germline, CDR1 LGHNA and CDR2 YSLEER. The length of the CDR3 is 19 residues. The V and J ends lost 3 bases and 0 bases, in that order; junction bases with no gene match: 11. The CDR3 DNA is TGCGCCAGCAGCCACCCCGGGACAGACACGAGCTCCTATAATTCACCCCTCCACTTT. Amino acids: CASSHPGTDTSSYNSPLHF.

The CDR3, as DNA: TGTGCCAGCAGCCTCAGGGGGGGAAGCACTGAAGCTTTCTTT. Encoded protein: CASSLRGGSTEAFF. The chain couples TRBV28 to TRBJ1-1; 7 bases are a match to TRBD1. The ends lost 6 bases at V and 4 bases at J; junction bases unmatched: 8. CDR3 size: 14 residues. Germline V gene sequence: CDR1 MDHEN, CDR2 SYDVKM.

The chain recombines TRBV27 with TRBJ2-1; 8 bases map to TRBD1. This CDR3 is 14 amino acids long. CDR1 and CDR2 from the germline V gene are MNHEY and SMNVEV (reference sequence). The V segment lost 8 bases and the J segment 5 bases; nucleotides outside the gene matches: 8. In DNA form, the CDR3 reads TGTGCCAGCTACAAGGACAGGGTAGACAATGAGCAGTTCTTC. It yields the protein CASYKDRVDNEQFF.

The rearrangement links TRBV19 to TRBJ2-5, with 7 bases fitting TRBD1. The CDR3 has 15 amino acids. CDR1 and CDR2 from the germline V gene are LNHDA and SQIVND (reference sequence). Trimming at V came to 0 bases and at J to 2 bases, leaving 3 bases not matched to a gene. DNA for the CDR3: TGTGCCAGTAGTATAGATTGGGGACAGCAAGAGACCCAGTACTTC. Translated: CASSIDWGQQETQYF.

This rearrangement joins TRBV7-6 to TRBJ1-1, with D perhaps matching TRBD1 (5 bases). Germline V CDR1 and CDR2: SGHVS, FNYEAQ. V was clipped by 1 base and J by 5 bases, with 17 bases between them. This CDR3 comprises 16 residues. Here the CDR3 DNA reads TGTGCCAGCAGCTTAGAAACAGGATTAATCAGAACTGAAGCTTTCTTT. Encoded protein: CASSLETGLIRTEAFF.

This clone was detected a few times. The V and J genes are TRBV2 and TRBJ1-2, with 7 positions matching TRBD1. V trimming: 6 bases; J trimming: 6 bases; junction bases outside the gene matches: 1. The CDR3 is 11 residues long. In germline, CDR1 is SNHLY, CDR2 FYNNEI. The CDR3 here is CASRTGNGYTF. CDR3 bases: TGTGCCAGCAGGACAGGGAATGGCTACACCTTC. Full variable domain (remainder filled in from reference TRBV2 and TRBJ1-2): EPEVTQTPSHQVTQMGQEVILRCVPISNHLYFYWYRQILGQKVEFLVSFYNNEISEKSEIFDDQFSVERPDGSNFTLKIRSTKLEDSAMYFCASRTGNGYTFGSGTRLTVV.

The J gene is TRBJ2-7, the V gene TRBV7-2; D is ambiguous. Germline assignment: CDR1 SGHTA and CDR2 FQGNSA. The CDR3 extends over 11 amino acids. Trimming took 2 bases from V and 4 from J, leaving 3 bases between them. The CDR3 is CASSLKYEQYF. The CDR3 DNA reads TGTGCCAGCAGCTTAAAATACGAGCAGTACTTC.

The chain recombines TRBV6-5 with TRBJ1-6; unclear D gene. V was clipped by 2 bases and J by 7 bases, with 15 bases between them. This CDR3 is 16 amino acids long. Germline CDR1 MNHEY, CDR2 SVGAGI. The CDR3 nucleotides read TGTGCCAGCAGTTACGTCGGGGTGGGCTTAAATTCACCCCTCCACTTT. Translated: CASSYVGVGLNSPLHF.

The rearrangement uses TRBV6-5 and TRBJ2-7, with 7 bases that match TRBD1. V lost 4 bases, J lost 3 bases, and 3 bases stayed unmatched. Germline CDR1 reads MNHEY; CDR2 reads SVGAGI. The CDR3 is made up of 13 amino acids. CDR3 nucleotide sequence: TGTGCCAGCAGTTTGACAGGGTACTACGAGCAGTACTTC. Protein product: CASSLTGYYEQYF.

The chain links TRBV6-5 to TRBJ1-6; no reliable D call. The CDR3 sequence is 14 residues long. Trimming stripped 2 bases from V and 8 bases from J, with 10 bases between. The germline gives CDR1 MNHEY, CDR2 SVGAGI. The CDR3 loop reads CASSYGTDDSPLHF. Here the CDR3 DNA reads TGTGCCAGCAGTTACGGCACAGACGATTCACCCCTCCACTTT.

The chain uses TRBV2 and TRBJ2-2; TRBD1 aligns across 11 bases. CDR3 length: 16 amino acids. Germline CDR1 SNHLY, CDR2 FYNNEI. The junction had 6 bases not matched to a gene; V was cut back by 8 bases and J by 1 base. This CDR3 is CASRGDRGWNTGELFF. DNA of the CDR3: TGTGCCAGCCGGGGGGACAGGGGGTGGAACACCGGGGAGCTGTTTTTT.

The chain recombines TRBV29-1 with TRBJ1-1, with D maybe TRBD1 (6 bases). V was cut by 3 bases and J by 3 bases, with 17 bases left in between. Germline lookup yields CDR1 SQVTM and CDR2 ANQGSEA. CDR3 size: 15 residues. The CDR3 bases are TGCAGCGTTGATTGTTACTTGGGGGGGCACACTGAAGCTTTCTTT. It is translated as CSVDCYLGGHTEAFF.

This rearrangement joins TRBV29-1 to TRBJ2-1; D is ambiguous. Germline V gene sequence: CDR1 SQVTM, CDR2 ANQGSEA. This CDR3 region has 14 residues. Trimming removed 4 bases from V and 0 bases from J, with 10 bases in between. CDR3 in DNA: TGCAGCGTTGGGGTGAGTGGCTCCTACAATGAGCAGTTCTTC. Translated, it gives CSVGVSGSYNEQFF.

The V gene is TRBV6-4, the J gene TRBJ2-7, with TRBD2 identical over 11 bases. The germline CDR1 and CDR2 sequences are MRHNA and SNTAGT. V was clipped by 0 bases and J by 7 bases; unmatched bases: 8. CDR3 length: 16 amino acids. This chain's CDR3 is CASSDSTLAGGGEQYF. Here the CDR3 DNA reads TGTGCCAGCAGTGACTCCACTCTAGCGGGAGGTGGTGAGCAGTACTTC.

This clone has more than one count but fewer than ten. The chain combines TRBV27 with TRBJ2-7; no reliable D call. This CDR3 contains 14 residues. CDR1 and CDR2 from the germline V gene are MNHEY and SMNVEV (reference sequence). V gave up 4 bases and J gave up 3 bases, with 13 bases separating them. CDR3 protein: CASSSIMGNYEQYF. The CDR3 region has the DNA TGTGCCAGCAGTTCTATCATGGGGAACTACGAGCAGTACTTC.

The CDR3 DNA reads TGTGCCAGCAGCGAGACGGGAACCTACGAGCAGTACTTC. This codes for CASSETGTYEQYF. The chain uses TRBV6-1 and TRBJ2-7; weak D call: TRBD2 (5 bases). The CDR3 loop spans 13 amino acids. Trimming shortened V by 6 bases and J by 2 bases, and 11 bases separated the two germline ends. Germline V gives CDR1 MNHNS, CDR2 SASEGT.

The chain combines TRBV11-2 with TRBJ2-3; TRBD2 agrees at 13 bases. The V gene's germline CDR1 is SGHAT and CDR2 FQNNGV. The CDR3 spans 19 residues. Trimming took 1 base from V and 1 from J; bases not matched to a gene: 8. The CDR3 spells CASSLVVLAGGLGTDTQYF. The CDR3 region has the DNA TGTGCCAGCAGCTTAGTCGTACTAGCGGGGGGGCTGGGCACAGATACGCAGTATTTT.

The chain recombines TRBV28 with TRBJ2-2; D is undetermined. The CDR3 is 16 residues long. Trimming took 4 bases from V and 5 from J, leaving 17 bases between them. Germline values: CDR1 MDHEN, CDR2 SYDVKM. CDR3 in DNA: TGTGCCAGCAGTTCCCCGATCGCAGATTTTACCGGGGAGCTGTTTTTT. Protein: CASSSPIADFTGELFF.

The J gene is TRBJ2-1, the V gene TRBV9, with 8 positions matching TRBD2. Germline CDR1 and CDR2: SGDLS and YYNGEE. V was clipped by 3 bases and J by 0 bases; unmatched bases: 14. The CDR3 totals 19 residues. The CDR3 DNA reads TGTGCCAGCAGCGCCGACTGGGCGGGGGGCCTAAGCTCCTACAATGAGCAGTTCTTC. Translation gives CASSADWAGGLSSYNEQFF.

The genes are TRBV5-1 and TRBJ1-1; the match to TRBD1 covers 8 bases. Germline V CDR1 and CDR2: SGHRS, YFSETQ. The CDR3 is made up of 17 amino acids. Unmatched junction bases numbered 10, after V lost 0 bases and J lost 3 bases. CDR3 nucleotides: TGCGCCAGCAGCTTGGGGGGGACAGGCAGATTGTACACTGAAGCTTTCTTT. It codes for CASSLGGTGRLYTEAFF.

The rearrangement uses TRBV29-1 and TRBJ2-2; the D gene is possibly TRBD1 (6 bases). CDR1 is SQVTM and CDR2 is ANQGSEA in the germline V gene. V dropped 7 bases and J dropped 5 bases, with 17 bases sitting between them. This CDR3 has 14 residues. This CDR3 reads CSAGQLSSTGELFF. As DNA, the CDR3 is TGCAGCGCTGGACAGTTATCGAGTACCGGGGAGCTGTTTTTT.

V gene TRBV2 combines with J gene TRBJ1-1; D is unclear. V shed 4 bases and J shed 5 bases, with 5 bases lying between them. CDR1 SNHLY and CDR2 FYNNEI come from the germline V gene. The CDR3 is 11 amino acids. The CDR3 sequence is CASSADTEAFF. Here the CDR3 DNA reads TGTGCCAGCAGTGCAGATACTGAAGCTTTCTTT.